This T cell receptor (beta chain) appears in the sequencing data of a study of human T cells and chemical hapten exposure. This clonotype was observed many times. Trimming removed 4 bases from V and 1 base from J, with 7 bases in between. Looked up from germline, CDR1 is SNHLY and CDR2 is FYNNEI. The CDR3 loop spans 13 amino acids. Noted time point: pre-sensitization, week 0. Regarding treatment: therapeutic diphenylcyclopropenone sensitization with weekly scalp DPC. Each donor was an alopecia patient between 18 and 70 years of age who qualified for DPC. MiXCR was run by TCRdb on the RACE reads, yielding one entry per CDR3 protein. Of tens of thousands of distinct CDR3 sequences listed, approximately 11% are singletons.

This TCR was recovered from a woman aged 45-65 years with alopecia areata. Some clones in this sample may be carry-over from other donors' samples. Here the sequenced sample was whole blood, taken in connection with sensitization to the hapten diphenylcyclopropenone (DPC). The rearrangement joins TRBV2 to TRBJ2-5, with D uncertain. The CDR3 DNA reads TGTGCCAGCAGTGGTACCCCCCAAGAGACCCAGTACTTC. Protein product: CASSGTPQETQYF.